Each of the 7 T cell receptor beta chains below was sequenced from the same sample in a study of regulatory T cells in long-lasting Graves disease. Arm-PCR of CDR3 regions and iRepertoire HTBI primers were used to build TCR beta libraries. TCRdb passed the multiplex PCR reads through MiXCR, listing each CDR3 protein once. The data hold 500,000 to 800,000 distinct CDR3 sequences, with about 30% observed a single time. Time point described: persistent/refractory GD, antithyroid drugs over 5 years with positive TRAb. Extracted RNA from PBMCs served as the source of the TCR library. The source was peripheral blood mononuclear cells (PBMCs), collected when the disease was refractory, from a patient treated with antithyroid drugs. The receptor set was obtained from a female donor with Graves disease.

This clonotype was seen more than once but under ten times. CDR3: CASVDGHTEAFF. The CDR3 nucleotides read TGTGCCAGCGTCGACGGTCACACTGAAGCTTTCTTT. The chain employs TRBV19 and TRBJ1-1; D gene uncertain. Trimming stripped 9 bases from V and 3 bases from J, with 11 bases between. The V gene's germline CDR1 is LNHDA and CDR2 SQIVND (reference sequence). The CDR3 is 12 residues long.

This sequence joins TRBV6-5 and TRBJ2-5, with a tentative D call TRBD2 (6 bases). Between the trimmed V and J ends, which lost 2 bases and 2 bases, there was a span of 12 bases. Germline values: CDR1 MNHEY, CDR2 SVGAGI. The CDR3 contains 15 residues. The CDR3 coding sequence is TGTGCCAGCAGTTACGGGATTAGCGGTCAAGAGACCCAGTACTTC. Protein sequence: CASSYGISGQETQYF.

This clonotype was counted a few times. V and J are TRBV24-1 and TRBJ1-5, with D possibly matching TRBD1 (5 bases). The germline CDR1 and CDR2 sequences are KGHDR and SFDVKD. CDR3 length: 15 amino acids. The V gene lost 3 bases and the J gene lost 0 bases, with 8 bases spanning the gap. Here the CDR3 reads CATSDPGDSNQPQHF. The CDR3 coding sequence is TGTGCCACCAGTGATCCGGGGGATAGCAATCAGCCCCAGCATTTT.

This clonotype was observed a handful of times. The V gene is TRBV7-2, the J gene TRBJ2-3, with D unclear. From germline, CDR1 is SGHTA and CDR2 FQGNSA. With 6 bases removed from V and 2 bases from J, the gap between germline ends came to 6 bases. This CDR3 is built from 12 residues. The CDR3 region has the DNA TGTGCCAGCAGGAAATCCACAGATACGCAGTATTTT. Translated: CASRKSTDTQYF.

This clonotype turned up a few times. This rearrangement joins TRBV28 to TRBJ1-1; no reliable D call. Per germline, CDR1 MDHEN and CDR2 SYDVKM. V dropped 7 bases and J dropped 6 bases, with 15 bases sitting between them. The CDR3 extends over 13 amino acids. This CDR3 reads CASTGLTAAEAFF. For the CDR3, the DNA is TGTGCCAGCACCGGGCTTACAGCGGCTGAAGCTTTCTTT.

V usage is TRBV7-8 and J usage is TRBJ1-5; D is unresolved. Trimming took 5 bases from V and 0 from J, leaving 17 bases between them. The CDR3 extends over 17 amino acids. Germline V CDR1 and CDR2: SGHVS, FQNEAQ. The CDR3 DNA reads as TGTGCCAGCAGCCGTGAAAGGGCACCTTATAGCAATCAGCCCCAGCATTTT. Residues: CASSRERAPYSNQPQHF. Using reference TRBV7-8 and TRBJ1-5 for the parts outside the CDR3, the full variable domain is GAGVSQSPRYKVAKRGQDVALRCDPISGHVSLFWYQQALGQGPEFLTYFQNEAQLDKSGLPSDRFFAERPEGSVSTLKIQRTQQEDSAVYLCASSRERAPYSNQPQHFGDGTRLSIL.

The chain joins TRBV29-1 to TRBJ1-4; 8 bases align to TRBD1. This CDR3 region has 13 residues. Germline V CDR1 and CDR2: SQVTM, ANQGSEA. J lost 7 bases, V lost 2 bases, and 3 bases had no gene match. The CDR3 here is CSVEQGAREKLFF. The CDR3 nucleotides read TGCAGCGTTGAACAGGGGGCGCGTGAAAAACTGTTTTTT.